A selection of T cell receptor beta chains follows, all from one sample in a study of blood T cell repertoires in COVID-19. This table comes from immunoSEQ multiplex PCR, and its TCRdb copy is limited to in-frame clones, with some not included. The data contain 95,000 to 110,000 clones, roughly 90% of them singletons. The material sequenced was peripheral blood. These receptors were collected from a man aged 40-49 years with active or convalescent COVID-19. Each CDR3 is given with its conserved first and last residue. Clone size is stated in some rows and not others, as once, few, many or a class when expanded.

>TRBJ1-5|NA|TRBV5-8|15
CASSLEWESNQPQHF
>TRBJ1-3|NA|TRBV14|14
CASSLGSGGNTIYF
>TRBJ1-3|once|TRBV7-2|15
CASSLWGGLGNTIYF
>TRBJ2-7|NA|TRBV27|14
CASANSGSPYEQYF
>TRBJ1-3|NA|TRBV30|14
CAWSVGASGNTIYF
>TRBJ1-6|NA|TRBV9|13
CASSPGGNSPLHF
>TRBJ2-3|NA|TRBV28|17
CASSPQRAGGNTDTQYF
>TRBJ1-1|NA|TRBV15|15
CATSREDTLNTEAFF
>TRBJ2-3|NA|TRBV24-1|17
CATSDSTGQGSTDTQYF
>TRBJ2-2|NA|TRBV12-3/TRBV12-4|13
CASSHMPTGELFF
>TRBJ2-3|NA|TRBV15|16
CATSRSRDGRADTQYF
>TRBJ2-7|NA|TRBV6-5|15
CASHKGQAGGREQYF
>TRBJ1-4|NA|TRBV6-5|15
CASSYGGTGGEKLFF
>TRBJ1-4|NA|TRBV28|13
CASSPDRGEKLFF
>TRBJ2-7|NA|TRBV5-1|17
CASTGLAGGYSSYEQYF
>TRBJ2-1|NA|TRBV18|15
CASSPPADLYNEQFF
>TRBJ1-1|NA|TRBV9|12
CASSVGATEAFF
>TRBJ1-1|NA|TRBV28|14
CASSSGIRNTEAFF
>TRBJ2-7|once|TRBV11-2|16
CASSLGSSGMPYEQYF
>TRBJ1-1|NA|TRBV5-6|14
CASSWRGTNTEAFF
>TRBJ1-6|NA|TRBV7-2|16
CASSLVGGQVASPLHF
>TRBJ1-1|NA|TRBV19|19
CASLNPTRRNLGRNTEAFF
>TRBJ2-7|once|TRBV6-5|14
CASSQYGMDYEQYF
>TRBJ1-5|NA|TRBV5-6|14
CASSEGVGNQPQHF
>TRBJ2-7|NA|TRBV5-1|14
CASTYGQGTGEQYF
>TRBJ1-2|NA|TRBV7-2|16
CASSSGRGLAAAGYTF
>TRBJ2-5|NA|TRBV25-1|17
CASSEGGSGRRGETQYF
>TRBJ1-6|few|TRBV5-1|19
CASSSIYPGQGTLNSPLHF
>TRBJ2-1|NA|TRBV7-6|17
CASSPQRSTWSYNEQFF
>TRBJ1-1|NA|TRBV28|15
CASRPGGAMNTEAFF
>TRBJ1-5|NA|TRBV2|14
CASNLGEGNQPQHF
>TRBJ1-5|NA|TRBV19|17
CASSIHRVEGLNQPQHF
>TRBJ1-2|NA|TRBV6-5|15
CASRAEDRAIYGYTF
>TRBJ2-7|NA|TRBV30|16
CAWSVPYRGKSYEQYF
>TRBJ1-6|once|TRBV5-4|16
CASSPGHTGGDSPLHF
>TRBJ2-7|NA|TRBV4-1|16
CASSQDGQGNSYEQYF
>TRBJ1-4|NA|TRBV6-6|14
CASSPPGGGEKLFF
>TRBJ2-3|few|TRBV5-1|16
CASSLDTSASTDTQYF
>TRBJ2-7|NA|TRBV7-8|14
CASEGTSGRWEQYF
>TRBJ2-4|NA|TRBV19|13
CASSIVSGNIQYF
>TRBJ1-2|NA|TRBV6-4|12
CASSDLRSGYTF
>TRBJ2-5|NA|TRBV11-3|14
CASSPGEGWETQYF
>TRBJ1-2|NA|TRBV5-1|14
CASSPSADFYGYTF
>TRBJ2-1|NA|TRBV3-1/TRBV3-2|14
CASSQDQVGSEQFF
>TRBJ2-1|NA|TRBV7-2|15
CASSRDRVSKNEQFF
>TRBJ2-7|once|TRBV6-1|16
CASSGLARQGTYEQYF
>TRBJ2-1|NA|TRBV7-9|12
CASSKSSNEQFF
>TRBJ2-1|NA|TRBV9|19
CASSVEAVGLAGFYNEQFF
>TRBJ1-6|NA|TRBV7-9|13
CASSPQTTSPLHF
>TRBJ1-3|NA|TRBV7-2|14
CASRGQDSGNTIYF
>TRBJ1-2|NA|TRBV7-9|17
CASSLLDRTRIEYGYTF
>TRBJ1-6|NA|TRBV23-1|12
CASYAGASPLHF